This entry concerns a single T cell receptor (beta chain). The antigen is not known. Between the trimmed V and J ends, which lost 1 base and 0 bases, there was a span of 19 bases. Germline lookup yields CDR1 SGHTA and CDR2 FQGNSA. CDR3 length: 19 residues. The sorting of naive CD8 T cells used the CD8+CD4-CCR7+CD45RA+ phenotype. This sample stems from a study of molecular identifiers for immune sequencing clone quantification. A single record per CDR3 protein comes from TCRdb applying MiXCR to the PCR reads. Seen here are approximately 500,000 distinct CDR3 sequences, 20% to 25% observed once, and the top ten hold roughly 0.81%. Regarding the study as a whole: Among effectors, clones above 20 RNA copies held over 99% of molecules; among naive cells, under 1%.

The sequenced sample consisted of naive CD8+ T cells from blood, with Jurkat cell RNA spiked in. Subset of the sample: FACS-sorted CD8+CD4-CCR7+CD45RA+ naive T cells. V usage is TRBV7-2 and J usage is TRBJ2-1; D perhaps matches TRBD2 (6 bases). This receptor was identified in a human donor in good health. Some libraries in this study had Jurkat cell RNA spiked in. The CDR3 DNA reads as TGTGCCAGCAGCTTAGACGAATCATCTAGCGTTTTCTCCTACAATGAGCAGTTCTTC. Its protein product is CASSLDESSSVFSYNEQFF. Full variable domain (remainder filled in from reference TRBV7-2 and TRBJ2-1): GAGVSQSPSNKVTEKGKDVELRCDPISGHTALYWYRQSLGQGLEFLIYFQGNSAPDKSGLPSDRFSAERTGGSVSTLTIQRTQQEDSAVYLCASSLDESSSVFSYNEQFFGPGTRLTVL.